These 4 T cell receptor beta chains were sequenced from one sample in a study of shared clonotypes between healthy human individuals. Profiling relied on immunoSEQ multiplex PCR, and the TCRdb table lists in-frame clones only, not all of them. The sample contains around 2.3 million clones, under 97% of which appear only once. Sequenced input: naive CD4+ T cells sorted from blood. Indicated subset: CD45RA+ positively selected. These receptors were obtained from a man aged 18 to 29 in good health.

In the case of this clone: Other DNA sequences in the sample encode the same CDR3. The V call is TRBV6-1, the J call TRBJ2-5; 11 bases are a match to TRBD2. V was clipped by 1 base and J by 5 bases; unmatched bases: 9. This CDR3 contains 17 residues. Per the germline V gene, CDR1 is MNHNS and CDR2 is SASEGT. The CDR3 here is CASSEGLAGGPRETQYF. The CDR3 DNA follows: TGTGCCAGCAGTGAAGGTTTAGCGGGGGGGCCTCGGGAGACCCAGTACTTC.

The count of this clone is one. The rearrangement uses TRBV28 and TRBJ2-3; D is perhaps TRBD1 or TRBD2 (5 bases each). The V end was cut by 6 bases, the J end by 3 bases, with 22 bases between. The germline CDR1 and CDR2 sequences are MDHEN and SYDVKM. This CDR3 comprises 17 residues. The CDR3 DNA is TGTGCCAGCAGCCTGCTGCCCCTCCCCGAGGGGACAGATACGCAGTATTTT. Protein sequence: CASSLLPLPEGTDTQYF.

This sequence joins TRBV9 and TRBJ1-5; D perhaps matches TRBD1 (5 bases). The V gene's germline CDR1 is SGDLS and CDR2 YYNGEE. V lost 0 bases to trimming and J lost 9 bases, with 10 bases between them. The CDR3 has 13 residues. CDR3 DNA sequence: TGTGCCAGCAGCGTAGAGGGGAACGGGCCCCAGCATTTT. Its translation: CASSVEGNGPQHF. The variable domain in full, with the rest retrieved from reference TRBV9 and TRBJ1-5, is DSGVTQTPKHLITATGQRVTLRCSPRSGDLSVYWYQQSLDQGLQFLIQYYNGEERAKGNILERFSAQQFPDLHSELNLSSLELGDSALYFCASSVEGNGPQHFGDGTRLSIL.

CDR3 DNA: TGCGCCAGCAGCTTGGGTAGGGGGGCCGTCACAGATACGCAGTATTTT. Its protein product is CASSLGRGAVTDTQYF. The chain joins TRBV5-1 to TRBJ2-3, with D perhaps matching TRBD1 or TRBD2 (6 bases each). The CDR3 is 16 amino acids. Trimming took off 0 bases at V and 2 bases at J, with 13 bases between the two ends. Germline V CDR1 and CDR2: SGHRS, YFSETQ.